The table lists the clone carrying this T cell receptor beta chain with a few counts. Its target is unknown. The germline CDR1 and CDR2 sequences are SQVTM and ANQGSEA. This CDR3 is built from 16 residues. The V segment lost 6 bases and the J segment 2 bases; nucleotides outside the gene matches: 10. The sample originates from a study of cytomegalovirus exposure and HLA in healthy donors. The study ran its PCR with 60 Vbeta and 13 Jbeta primers. The assay was immunoSEQ multiplex PCR, and TCRdb's table has in-frame clones only and misses some. Of 95,000 to 150,000 clones listed, about 76% are singletons. General observations from the study: Most TCR beta V segments were productive about 87% or about 30% of the time in an earlier analysis. The authors later found most CMV-associated TCR beta chains appeared HLA-restricted. Later analysis found that TCR beta chains associated with HLA were more clonally expanded than other, equally common chains.

This sequence was found in a man aged 55 to 70 in good health and CMV-seropositive. The chain has TRBV29-1 and TRBJ2-3; 11 nucleotides align to TRBD2. The sample comprised PBMCs. CDR3 bases: TGCAGCGTGAGGGGGGGGACTAGCGGACCCACAGATACGCAGTATTTT. Its protein product is CSVRGGTSGPTDTQYF.